These T cell receptor beta chains were read from a single sample in a study of beta chain features in type 1 diabetes. Libraries were prepared by immunoSEQ multiplex PCR; TCRdb keeps only in-frame clonotypes and omits some of them. This table holds approximately 270,000 clones, roughly an eighth found once. Material for sequencing was naive CD4+ T cells from blood. The receptors here all came from a man in his thirties or forties with type 1 diabetes. The CDR3 runs from the conserved cysteine through the conserved F or W. Fields, in order: CDR3 length, V gene, J gene, CDR3 protein.

CDR3 length: 18; V gene: TRBV5-1; J gene: TRBJ2-5; CDR3 protein: CASRPRDYQRGMGETQYF
CDR3 length: 14; V gene: TRBV5-4; J gene: TRBJ2-7; CDR3 protein: CASSLQGIRDEQYF
CDR3 length: 13; V gene: TRBV2; J gene: TRBJ1-5; CDR3 protein: CASRGFGNQPQHF
CDR3 length: 13; V gene: TRBV28; J gene: TRBJ1-2; CDR3 protein: CASRQGGMYGYTF
CDR3 length: 15; V gene: TRBV6-6; J gene: TRBJ1-1; CDR3 protein: CASSILGTPATEAFF
CDR3 length: 16; V gene: TRBV6-5; J gene: TRBJ2-5; CDR3 protein: CASSYLGASSQETQYF
CDR3 length: 16; V gene: TRBV7-9; J gene: TRBJ1-1; CDR3 protein: CASSLALAWGITEAFF
CDR3 length: 13; V gene: TRBV5-1; J gene: TRBJ2-1; CDR3 protein: CASSLARNNEQFF
CDR3 length: 15; V gene: TRBV5-1; J gene: TRBJ2-1; CDR3 protein: CASSLTSTSYNEQFF
CDR3 length: 16; V gene: TRBV6-6; J gene: TRBJ2-3; CDR3 protein: CASRKLAGPSTDTQYF
CDR3 length: 14; V gene: TRBV29-1; J gene: TRBJ2-3; CDR3 protein: CSVEAAGGGDTQYF
CDR3 length: 14; V gene: TRBV7-9; J gene: TRBJ1-2; CDR3 protein: CASSVLTENYGYTF
CDR3 length: 12; V gene: TRBV6-6; J gene: TRBJ2-7; CDR3 protein: CASSSLAYEQYF
CDR3 length: 17; V gene: TRBV5-4; J gene: TRBJ1-2; CDR3 protein: CASSFLSNSNTNYGYTF
CDR3 length: 13; V gene: TRBV28; J gene: TRBJ1-2; CDR3 protein: CASTGGGNYGYTF
CDR3 length: 14; V gene: TRBV11-2; J gene: TRBJ2-5; CDR3 protein: CASSTSGIQETQYF
CDR3 length: 17; V gene: TRBV28; J gene: TRBJ2-7; CDR3 protein: CASSDILGGARTYEQYF
CDR3 length: 12; V gene: TRBV29-1; J gene: TRBJ2-5; CDR3 protein: CSAGQGQETQYF
CDR3 length: 17; V gene: TRBV4-1; J gene: TRBJ2-1; CDR3 protein: CASSQETLTEGPNEQFF
CDR3 length: 19; V gene: TRBV18; J gene: TRBJ2-3; CDR3 protein: CASSPPGLAGAVGTDTQYF